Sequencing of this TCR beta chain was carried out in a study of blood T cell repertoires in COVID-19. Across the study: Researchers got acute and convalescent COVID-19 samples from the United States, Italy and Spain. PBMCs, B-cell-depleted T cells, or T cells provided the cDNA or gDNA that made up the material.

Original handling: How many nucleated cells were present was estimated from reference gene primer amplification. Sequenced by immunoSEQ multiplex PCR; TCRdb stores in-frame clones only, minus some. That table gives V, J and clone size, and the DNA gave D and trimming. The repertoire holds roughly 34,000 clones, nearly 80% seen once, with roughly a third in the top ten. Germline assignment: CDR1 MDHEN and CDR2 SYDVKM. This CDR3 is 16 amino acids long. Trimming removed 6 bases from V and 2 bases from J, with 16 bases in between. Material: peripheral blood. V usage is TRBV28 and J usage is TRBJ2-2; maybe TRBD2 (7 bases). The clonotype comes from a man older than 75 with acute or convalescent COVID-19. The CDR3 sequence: CASSSGGGLNTGELFF. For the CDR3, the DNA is TGTGCCAGCAGCTCCGGCGGGGGCCTAAACACCGGGGAGCTGTTTTTT. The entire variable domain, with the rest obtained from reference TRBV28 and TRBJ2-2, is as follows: DVKVTQSSRYLVKRTGEKVFLECVQDMDHENMFWYRQDPGLGLRLIYFSYDVKMKEKGDIPEGYSVSREKKERFSLILESASTNQTSMYLCASSSGGGLNTGELFFGEGSRLTVL.